A few counts support the clone carrying this T cell receptor (delta chain). Its antigen is unidentified. RNA was extracted from the cells and then reverse transcribed. Pooled V-gene forward primers with one constant-region reverse primer generated the CDR3 amplicons by multiplex PCR. TCRdb re-called the multiplex PCR reads with CATT. The sample has roughly 55,000 delta-chain clones, approximately 16% seen once; the top ten hold roughly 0.46%. This sample was included in a study of Vδ1+ human thymocytes. General study findings and limits: Thymic delta-chain repertoires held approximately 19% Vdelta2 sequences and few Vdelta3, despite high sort purity. Highly polyclonal TRG and TRD repertoires with Gaussian CDR3 length distributions appeared in thymus.

The ends lost 3 bases at V and 0 bases at J; junction bases unmatched: 18. Looked up from germline, CDR1 is TSWWSYY and CDR2 is QGS. The CDR3 is 20 amino acids. V and J are TRDV1 and TRDJ1; 8 bases align to TRDD3. This TCR came from a boy under two years old who had congenital heart surgery. Sequencing was done on a sample of Vdelta1+ gamma-delta thymocytes from the thymus. Indicated subset: FACS-sorted CD3+ TCRalphabeta- TCRVdelta1+ TCRVdelta2- thymocytes. The chain's CDR3 is CALGEYPLLGDLPYTDKLIF. In DNA form, the CDR3 reads TGTGCTCTTGGGGAGTACCCCCTCCTGGGGGACCTACCTTACACCGATAAACTCATCTTT.